This TCR beta chain stems from a study of Ad26.COV2.S vaccination and SARS-CoV-2 variants. Broader study findings: The TCR-based breadth and depth measures might underestimate overall T cell responses.

Specified treatment: about 20 received Ad26.COV2.S at low or high dose, single or two shots; roughly five received placebo; per-sample allocation not given. Day 63 after the first injection of vaccine or placebo was the sampling time. The individual, an adult aged 18-55 years, was a donor in Boston. Wuhan-strain spike was delivered by a replication-incompetent Ad26 vector. On this clone itself: The antigen is undetermined.

Assay used: immunoSEQ multiplex PCR; TCRdb lists only in-frame clones, some missing. Among more than 300,000 clones listed, around 85% were seen once. Germline V lookup: CDR1 WNHNN, CDR2 SYGVQD (reference sequence). The CDR3 sequence is 13 residues long. Trimming stripped 4 bases from V and 8 bases from J, with 13 bases between. The rearrangement joins TRBV10-1 to TRBJ2-3; D could derive from TRBD1 or TRBD2 (6 bases each). The receptor was isolated from a person aged 18-60 years who received the Ad26.COV2.S COVID-19 vaccine or a placebo. The sample was peripheral blood, taken in a trial of Ad26.COV2.S vaccine versus placebo. The CDR3 region has the DNA TGCGCCAGCAGTGGAAAACAGGGAGGTACGCAGTATTTT. This encodes CASSGKQGGTQYF.